What follows are 22 T cell receptor beta chains derived from one specimen sequenced in a study of blood T cell repertoires in COVID-19. TCRdb's table, derived via immunoSEQ multiplex PCR, lists solely in-frame clones and lacks some. The table records hundreds of thousands of clones, about 85% of them present only once. The sequenced sample consisted of peripheral blood. These receptors all come from a man aged 40-50 years with acute or convalescent COVID-19.

The chain uses TRBV18 and TRBJ1-5, with 10 bases aligning to TRBD1. Germline CDR1 reads KGHSH; CDR2 reads LQKENI. The length of the CDR3 is 13 residues. The V segment lost 5 bases and the J segment 11 bases; nucleotides outside the gene matches: 6. CDR3 coding DNA: TGTGCCAGCTCAATGACAGGGGGCCCTGCCCAGCATTTT. This encodes CASSMTGGPAQHF.

This chain connects TRBV5-4 to TRBJ2-5; no reliable D call. Germline V gene data show CDR1 as SGHNT and CDR2 as YYREEE (reference sequence). The CDR3 contains 14 residues. Deletions cut 2 bases from V and 2 bases from J, with 10 bases between. The CDR3 loop reads CASSFGTAQETQYF. CDR3 in DNA: TGTGCCAGCAGCTTCGGTACCGCTCAAGAGACCCAGTACTTC.

This chain connects TRBV18 to TRBJ1-6; 8 bases line up with TRBD1. The CDR3 contains 16 residues. Germline CDR1 and CDR2: KGHSH and LQKENI. Unmatched junction bases numbered 13, after V lost 4 bases and J lost 11 bases. The CDR3 loop reads CASSLSPTGALPPLHF. The CDR3 bases are TGTGCCAGCTCACTTAGCCCGACAGGGGCACTTCCACCCCTCCACTTT.

This clone occurred a few times. The chain links TRBV6-5 to TRBJ2-5, with 7 bases aligning to TRBD1. The CDR3 extends over 15 amino acids. V lost 0 bases to trimming and J lost 5 bases; unmatched junction nucleotides: 6. The germline CDR1 and CDR2 sequences are MNHEY and SVGAGI. CDR3 sequence: CASSYSGQKIETQYF. CDR3 nucleotides: TGTGCCAGCAGTTACTCGGGACAGAAGATTGAGACCCAGTACTTC.

Notes on this clone: The sample holds other DNA sequences that translate to the same CDR3. This chain connects TRBV29-1 to TRBJ2-5; TRBD1 matches at 9 bases. The V gene's germline CDR1 is SQVTM and CDR2 ANQGSEA. This CDR3 is 12 amino acids long. Trimming cost V 6 bases and J 4 bases; bases outside gene matches: 3. CDR3 coding DNA: TGCAGCGTGGACAGGGGCCGAGAGACCCAGTACTTC. Its protein product is CSVDRGRETQYF. Filled out from reference TRBV29-1 and TRBJ2-5, the complete variable domain reads SAVISQKPSRDICQRGTSLTIQCQVDSQVTMMFWYRQQPGQSLTLIATANQGSEATYESGFVIDKFPISRPNLTFSTLTVSNMSPEDSSIYLCSVDRGRETQYFGPGTRLLVL.

The V gene is TRBV6-5, the J gene TRBJ1-2; 8 bases are a match to TRBD1. The V gene end was trimmed by 4 bases and the J gene end by 5 bases; junction bases not matched to a gene: 9. The germline V gene encodes CDR1 MNHEY and CDR2 SVGAGI. The CDR3 length is 15 residues. The CDR3 here is CASSWGNTGGYGYTF. CDR3 sequence (DNA): TGTGCCAGCAGTTGGGGGAATACAGGGGGTTATGGCTACACCTTC.

This rearrangement joins TRBV4-2 to TRBJ1-4; 9 bases line up with TRBD1. CDR1 is LGHNA and CDR2 is YNFKEQ in the germline V gene. CDR3 length: 17 amino acids. Trimming took 4 bases from V and 3 from J; bases not matched to a gene: 9. This CDR3 reads CASSPTIQGAANEKLFF. In DNA form, the CDR3 reads TGTGCCAGCAGCCCCACTATACAGGGGGCTGCTAATGAAAAACTGTTTTTT.

This clone was counted between two and nine times. This chain joins TRBV7-2 and TRBJ2-1, with 9 bases that match TRBD2. Germline V gives CDR1 SGHTA, CDR2 FQGNSA. V trimming: 6 bases; J trimming: 10 bases; junction bases outside the gene matches: 7. The CDR3 consists of 13 residues. The CDR3 region has the DNA TGTGCCAGCAGAGTAGCGGGAGAGGGGGAGCAGTTCTTC. Translating gives CASRVAGEGEQFF.

This clone was found once. V and J are TRBV6-5 and TRBJ2-1; TRBD2 aligns across 12 bases. Germline V lookup: CDR1 MNHEY, CDR2 SVGAGI. V was clipped by 5 bases and J by 7 bases; unmatched bases: 6. The CDR3 has 15 residues. The CDR3 sequence: CASSRLAGVENEQFF. CDR3 sequence (DNA): TGTGCCAGCAGTAGACTAGCGGGAGTCGAAAATGAGCAGTTCTTC.

V usage is TRBV6-1 and J usage is TRBJ1-2; tentatively, D is TRBD1 (5 bases). Trimming stripped 1 base from V and 4 bases from J, with 13 bases between. The CDR3 has 15 amino acids. Germline assignment: CDR1 MNHNS and CDR2 SASEGT. DNA for the CDR3: TGTGCCAGCAGTGAAGATCGAAGGGGTAGCTATGGCTACACCTTC. Protein sequence: CASSEDRRGSYGYTF.

V and J are TRBV28 and TRBJ2-3; 8 nucleotides line up with TRBD2. The CDR3 runs 15 residues. CDR1 and CDR2 (germline): MDHEN, SYDVKM. The V segment lost 6 bases and the J segment 0 bases; nucleotides outside the gene matches: 5. The CDR3 DNA is TGTGCCAGCAGACTAAGCGGGGGAAGCACAGATACGCAGTATTTT. Its translation: CASRLSGGSTDTQYF.

V and J are TRBV29-1 and TRBJ1-2, with D possibly being TRBD1 (6 bases). CDR1 is SQVTM and CDR2 is ANQGSEA in the germline V gene. The ends were cut back, 3 bases at V and 7 bases at J, with 12 bases in the middle. This CDR3 comprises 12 residues. CDR3 protein: CSVDGGRPGYTF. DNA of the CDR3: TGCAGCGTTGACGGGGGGCGTCCTGGCTACACCTTC. Drawing the rest from reference TRBV29-1 and TRBJ1-2, the complete variable domain is SAVISQKPSRDICQRGTSLTIQCQVDSQVTMMFWYRQQPGQSLTLIATANQGSEATYESGFVIDKFPISRPNLTFSTLTVSNMSPEDSSIYLCSVDGGRPGYTFGSGTRLTVV.

The chain employs TRBV6-2 or TRBV6-3 and TRBJ2-3; 8 nucleotides align to TRBD1. CDR3 length: 15 residues. The germline gives CDR1 MNHEY, CDR2 SVGEGT. With 5 bases clipped from V and 0 bases from J, the junction kept 4 bases outside the gene matches. CDR3 in DNA: TGTGCCAGCAGTCCCAGGGGGCAGAGCACAGATACGCAGTATTTT. Protein product: CASSPRGQSTDTQYF.

This CDR3 is CASSPLSGTSKTQYF. The CDR3 bases are TGTGCCAGCAGTCCCCTTTCGGGTACATCTAAGACCCAGTACTTC. The rearrangement joins TRBV27 to TRBJ2-5; D gene uncertain. CDR1 is MNHEY and CDR2 is SMNVEV in the germline V gene (reference sequence). The length of the CDR3 is 15 residues. V was trimmed by 5 bases and J by 6 bases, leaving 19 bases between them.

The chain joins TRBV7-8 to TRBJ1-2; TRBD1 matches at 7 bases. Germline V gene data show CDR1 as SGHVS and CDR2 as FQNEAQ. The J segment lost 7 bases and the V segment lost 5 bases, leaving 4 bases of the junction unmatched. The CDR3 consists of 12 residues. The CDR3 loop reads CASSNYRGGYTF. CDR3 in DNA: TGTGCCAGCAGCAATTACAGGGGTGGCTACACCTTC.

The chain carries TRBV6-5 and TRBJ1-1, with a tentative D call TRBD1 (5 bases). Germline assignment: CDR1 MNHEY and CDR2 SVGAGI. The CDR3 covers 15 residues. The germline V and J ends were trimmed by 0 bases and 1 base, with 9 bases remaining between them. The CDR3 DNA is TGTGCCAGCAGTTACTCGGAGGGACGGAACACTGAAGCTTTCTTT. This translates into CASSYSEGRNTEAFF.

The V call is TRBV2, the J call TRBJ1-4; the D is unclear. The CDR3 spans 13 residues. The V and J ends lost 7 bases and 5 bases respectively, with 11 bases between them. Germline CDR1 and CDR2: SNHLY and FYNNEI. CDR3 in DNA: TGTGCCAGCATCGGAGTAAGCAATGAAAAACTGTTTTTT. Translating gives CASIGVSNEKLFF.

The rearrangement links TRBV19 to TRBJ1-5; D unresolved. The V end lost 3 bases, the J end lost 7 bases, and 10 bases lay between the germline ends. The CDR3 runs 13 residues. The V gene's germline CDR1 is LNHDA and CDR2 SQIVND (reference sequence). The CDR3 here is CASSIRVEQPQHF. The CDR3 coding sequence is TGTGCCAGTAGTATCCGTGTTGAGCAGCCCCAGCATTTT.

This clone was seen a few times. This chain links TRBV18 with TRBJ1-1; D ambiguous. Germline CDR1 is KGHSH and CDR2 is LQKENI. The V and J ends lost 3 bases and 3 bases respectively, with 11 bases between them. The CDR3 contains 14 residues. The CDR3 nucleotides are TGTGCCAGCTCACCGTCGATCCGGGACACTGAAGCTTTCTTT. It yields the protein CASSPSIRDTEAFF. The full variable domain, completed using reference TRBV18 and TRBJ1-1, is NAGVMQNPRHLVRRRGQEARLRCSPMKGHSHVYWYRQLPEEGLKFMVYLQKENIIDESGMPKERFSAEFPKEGPSILRIQQVVRGDSAAYFCASSPSIRDTEAFFGQGTRLTVV.

This clone was picked up one time. The CDR3 here is CASSSPDRLSTEAFF. The CDR3 bases are TGTGCCAGCAGTTCTCCGGACAGACTGAGCACTGAAGCTTTCTTT. The chain uses TRBV6-6 and TRBJ1-1, with D possibly being TRBD1 (6 bases). This CDR3 has 15 residues. Germline assignment: CDR1 MNHNY and CDR2 SVGAGI (reference sequence). The ends were cut back, 4 bases at V and 4 bases at J, with 16 bases in the middle.

The chain couples TRBV28 to TRBJ1-2; TRBD1 might be the D (6 bases). This CDR3 region has 16 residues. The V gene's germline CDR1 is MDHEN and CDR2 SYDVKM. The V gene lost 5 bases and the J gene lost 4 bases, with 20 bases spanning the gap. The CDR3, as DNA: TGTGCCAGCAGTGCTTCAGGGGCCACCAGCCTCTATGGCTACACCTTC. Its protein is CASSASGATSLYGYTF.

The chain has TRBV18 and TRBJ1-1, with D possibly matching TRBD1 (6 bases). V was shortened by 2 bases and J by 1 base, with 11 bases between the two germline ends. Germline V gene lookup returns CDR1 KGHSH and CDR2 LQKENI. CDR3 length: 15 amino acids. CDR3 nucleotide sequence: TGTGCCAGCTCACCAACAGGGTCCGGGAACACTGAAGCTTTCTTT. Its translation: CASSPTGSGNTEAFF.